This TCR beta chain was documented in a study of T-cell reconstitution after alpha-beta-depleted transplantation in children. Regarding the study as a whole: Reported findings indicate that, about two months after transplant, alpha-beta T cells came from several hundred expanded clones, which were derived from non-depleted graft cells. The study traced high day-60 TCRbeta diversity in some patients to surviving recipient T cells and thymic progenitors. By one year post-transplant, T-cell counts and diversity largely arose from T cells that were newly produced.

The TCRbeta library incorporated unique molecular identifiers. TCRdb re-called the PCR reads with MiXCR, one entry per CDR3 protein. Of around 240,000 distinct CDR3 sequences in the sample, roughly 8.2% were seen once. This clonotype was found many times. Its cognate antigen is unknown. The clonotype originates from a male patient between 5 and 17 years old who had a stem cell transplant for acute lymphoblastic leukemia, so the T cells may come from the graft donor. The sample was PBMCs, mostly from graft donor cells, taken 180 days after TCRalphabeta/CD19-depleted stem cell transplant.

CDR3 loop: CASSLRLLGDTGELFF. The CDR3 bases are TGTGCCAGCAGTTTACGGCTCCTAGGGGACACCGGGGAGCTGTTTTTT. The J gene is TRBJ2-2, the V gene TRBV28; maybe TRBD1 (5 bases). The CDR3 has 16 amino acids. Germline assignment: CDR1 MDHEN and CDR2 SYDVKM. The V and J ends lost 2 bases and 3 bases respectively, with 13 bases between them.